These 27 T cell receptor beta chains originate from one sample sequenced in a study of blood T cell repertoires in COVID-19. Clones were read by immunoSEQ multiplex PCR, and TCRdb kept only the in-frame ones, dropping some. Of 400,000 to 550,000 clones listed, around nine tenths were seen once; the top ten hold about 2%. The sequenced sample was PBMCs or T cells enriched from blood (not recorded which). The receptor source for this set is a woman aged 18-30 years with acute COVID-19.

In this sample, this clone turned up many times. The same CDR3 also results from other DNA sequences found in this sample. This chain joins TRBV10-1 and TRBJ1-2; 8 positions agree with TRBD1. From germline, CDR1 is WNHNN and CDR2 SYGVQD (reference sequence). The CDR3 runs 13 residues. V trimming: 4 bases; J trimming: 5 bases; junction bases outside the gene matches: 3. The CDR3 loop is CASSAGQGYGYTF. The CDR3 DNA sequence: TGCGCCAGCAGTGCCGGACAGGGATATGGCTACACCTTC.

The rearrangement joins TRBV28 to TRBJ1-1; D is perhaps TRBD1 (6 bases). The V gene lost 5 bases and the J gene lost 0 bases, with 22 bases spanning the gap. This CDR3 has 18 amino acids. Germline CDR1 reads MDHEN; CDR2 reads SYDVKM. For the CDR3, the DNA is TGTGCCAGCAGTCCAACACCCTATCGGGACATCATGAACACTGAAGCTTTCTTT. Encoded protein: CASSPTPYRDIMNTEAFF. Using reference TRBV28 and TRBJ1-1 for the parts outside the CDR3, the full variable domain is DVKVTQSSRYLVKRTGEKVFLECVQDMDHENMFWYRQDPGLGLRLIYFSYDVKMKEKGDIPEGYSVSREKKERFSLILESASTNQTSMYLCASSPTPYRDIMNTEAFFGQGTRLTVV.

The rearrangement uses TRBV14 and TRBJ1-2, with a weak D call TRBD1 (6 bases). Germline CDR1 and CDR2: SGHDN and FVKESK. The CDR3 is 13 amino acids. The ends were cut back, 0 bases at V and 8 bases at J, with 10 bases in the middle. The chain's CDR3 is CASSQDRGYGYTF. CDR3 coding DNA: TGTGCCAGCAGCCAAGACAGGGGATACGGCTACACCTTC. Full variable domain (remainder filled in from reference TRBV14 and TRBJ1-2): EAGVTQFPSHSVIEKGQTVTLRCDPISGHDNLYWYRRVMGKEIKFLLHFVKESKQDESGMPNNRFLAERTGGTYSTLKVQPAELEDSGVYFCASSQDRGYGYTFGSGTRLTVV.

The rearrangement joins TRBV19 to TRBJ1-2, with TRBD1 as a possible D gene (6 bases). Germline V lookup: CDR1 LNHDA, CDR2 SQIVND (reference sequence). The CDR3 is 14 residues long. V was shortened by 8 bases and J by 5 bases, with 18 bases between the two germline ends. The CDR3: CASGIYPGEYGYTF. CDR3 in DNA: TGTGCCAGTGGGATCTACCCAGGGGAATATGGCTACACCTTC.

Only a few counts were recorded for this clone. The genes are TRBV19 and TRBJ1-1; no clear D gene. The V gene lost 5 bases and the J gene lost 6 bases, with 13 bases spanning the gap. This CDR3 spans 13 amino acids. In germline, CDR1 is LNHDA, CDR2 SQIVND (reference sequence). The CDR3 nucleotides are TGTGCCAGTAGTCAGACCCCCGGGGCTGAAGCTTTCTTT. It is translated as CASSQTPGAEAFF.

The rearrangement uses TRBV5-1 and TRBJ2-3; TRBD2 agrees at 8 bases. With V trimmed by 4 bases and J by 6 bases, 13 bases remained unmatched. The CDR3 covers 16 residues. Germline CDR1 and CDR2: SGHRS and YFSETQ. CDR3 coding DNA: TGCGCCAGCAGCGCCCCCGAAGGATCGGGAGGGGATACGCAGTATTTT. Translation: CASSAPEGSGGDTQYF.

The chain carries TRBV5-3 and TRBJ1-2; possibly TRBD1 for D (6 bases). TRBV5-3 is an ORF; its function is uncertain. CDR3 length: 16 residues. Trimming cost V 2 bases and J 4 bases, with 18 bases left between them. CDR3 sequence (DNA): TGTGCCAGAAGCTTCCAGGGGCGCCAGGATTTCTATGGCTACACCTTC. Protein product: CARSFQGRQDFYGYTF.

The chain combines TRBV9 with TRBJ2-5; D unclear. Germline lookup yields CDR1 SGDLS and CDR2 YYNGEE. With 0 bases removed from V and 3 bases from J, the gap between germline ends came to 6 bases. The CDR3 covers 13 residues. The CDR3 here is CASSVELEETQYF. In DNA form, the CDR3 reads TGTGCCAGCAGCGTAGAGTTAGAAGAGACCCAGTACTTC.

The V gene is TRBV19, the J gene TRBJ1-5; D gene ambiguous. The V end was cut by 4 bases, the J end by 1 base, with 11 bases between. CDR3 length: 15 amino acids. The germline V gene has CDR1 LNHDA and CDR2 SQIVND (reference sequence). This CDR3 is CASSRLTRSNQPQHF. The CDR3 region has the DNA TGTGCCAGTAGTAGGTTAACGAGGAGCAATCAGCCCCAGCATTTT. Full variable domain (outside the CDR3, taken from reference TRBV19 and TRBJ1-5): DGGITQSPKYLFRKEGQNVTLSCEQNLNHDAMYWYRQDPGQGLRLIYYSQIVNDFQKGDIAEGYSVSREKKESFPLTVTSAQKNPTAFYLCASSRLTRSNQPQHFGDGTRLSIL.

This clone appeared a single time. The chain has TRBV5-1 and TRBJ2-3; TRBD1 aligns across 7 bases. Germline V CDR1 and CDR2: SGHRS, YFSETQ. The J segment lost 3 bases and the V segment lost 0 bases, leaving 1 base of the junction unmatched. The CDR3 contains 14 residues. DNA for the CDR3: TGCGCCAGCAGCTTGGGGGACAGAACAGATACGCAGTATTTT. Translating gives CASSLGDRTDTQYF. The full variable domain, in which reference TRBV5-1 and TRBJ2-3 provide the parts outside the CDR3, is KAGVTQTPRYLIKTRGQQVTLSCSPISGHRSVSWYQQTPGQGLQFLFEYFSETQRNKGNFPGRFSGRQFSNSRSEMNVSTLELGDSALYLCASSLGDRTDTQYFGPGTRLTVL.

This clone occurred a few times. The CDR3 coding sequence is TGTGCCAGCAGCCAAGATCTTACTAGCGGGAGGAGTTCGGAGTATTTT. It yields the protein CASSQDLTSGRSSEYF. The chain couples TRBV3-1 (or the pseudogene TRBV3-2) to TRBJ2-3, with 12 bases that match TRBD2. The CDR3 runs 16 residues. The J segment lost 13 bases and the V segment lost 0 bases, leaving 11 bases of the junction unmatched. CDR1 is LGHDT and CDR2 is YNNKEL in the germline V gene (reference sequence).

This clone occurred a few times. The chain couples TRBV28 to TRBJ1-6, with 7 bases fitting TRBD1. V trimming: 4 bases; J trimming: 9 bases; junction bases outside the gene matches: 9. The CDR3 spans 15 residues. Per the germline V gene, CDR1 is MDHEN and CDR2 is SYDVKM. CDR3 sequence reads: CASSSTGGGFSPLHF. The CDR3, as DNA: TGTGCCAGCAGTTCGACAGGAGGGGGCTTTTCACCCCTCCACTTT. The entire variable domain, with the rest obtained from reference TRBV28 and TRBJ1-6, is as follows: DVKVTQSSRYLVKRTGEKVFLECVQDMDHENMFWYRQDPGLGLRLIYFSYDVKMKEKGDIPEGYSVSREKKERFSLILESASTNQTSMYLCASSSTGGGFSPLHFGNGTRLTVT.

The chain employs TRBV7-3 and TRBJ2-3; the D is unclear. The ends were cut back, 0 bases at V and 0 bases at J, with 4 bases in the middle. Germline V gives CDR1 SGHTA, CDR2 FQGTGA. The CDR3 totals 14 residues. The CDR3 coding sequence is TGTGCCAGCAGCTTAACGAGCAGCACAGATACGCAGTATTTT. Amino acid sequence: CASSLTSSTDTQYF.

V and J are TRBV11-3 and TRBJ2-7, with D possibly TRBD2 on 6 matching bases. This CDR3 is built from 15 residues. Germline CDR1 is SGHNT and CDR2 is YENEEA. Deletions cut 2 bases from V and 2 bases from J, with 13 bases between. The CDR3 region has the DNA TGTGCCAGCAGCTTAAGAACGGGAGCTACCTACGAGCAGTACTTC. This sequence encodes CASSLRTGATYEQYF.

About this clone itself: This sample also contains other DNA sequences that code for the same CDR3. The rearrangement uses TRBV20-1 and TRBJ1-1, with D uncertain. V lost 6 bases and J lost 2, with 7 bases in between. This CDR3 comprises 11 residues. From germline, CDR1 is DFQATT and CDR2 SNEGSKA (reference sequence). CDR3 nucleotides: TGCAGTGCGAGCCAAAACACTGAAGCTTTCTTT. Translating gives CSASQNTEAFF.

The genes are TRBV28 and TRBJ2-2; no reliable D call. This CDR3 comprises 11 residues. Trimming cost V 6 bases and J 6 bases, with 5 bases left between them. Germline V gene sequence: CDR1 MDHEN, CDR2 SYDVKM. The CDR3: CASSPSGELFF. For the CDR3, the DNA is TGTGCCAGCAGCCCCTCCGGGGAGCTGTTTTTT.

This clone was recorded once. The CDR3 region is CASSNPRERGRTDTQYF. The CDR3, as DNA: TGTGCCAGCAGCAATCCCCGGGAGAGGGGCAGGACAGATACGCAGTATTTT. J is TRBJ2-3 and V is TRBV5-4; D is possibly TRBD2 (6 bases). The germline gives CDR1 SGHNT, CDR2 YYREEE (reference sequence). This CDR3 region has 17 residues. V was trimmed by 4 bases and J by 3 bases, leaving 21 bases between them.

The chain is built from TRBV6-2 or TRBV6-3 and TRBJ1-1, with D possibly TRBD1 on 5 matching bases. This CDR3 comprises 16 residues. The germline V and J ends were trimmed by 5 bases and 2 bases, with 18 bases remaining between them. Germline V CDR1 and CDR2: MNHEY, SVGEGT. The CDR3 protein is CASSRDRQKLNTEAFF. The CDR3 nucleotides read TGTGCCAGCAGTCGAGACAGACAGAAACTTAACACTGAAGCTTTCTTT.

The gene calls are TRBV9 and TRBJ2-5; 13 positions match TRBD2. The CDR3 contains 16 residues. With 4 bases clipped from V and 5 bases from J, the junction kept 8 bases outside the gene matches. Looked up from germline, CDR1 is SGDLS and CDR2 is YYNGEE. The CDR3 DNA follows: TGTGCCAGCAGCCGAACTAGCGGGGGGGCTCCCGAGACCCAGTACTTC. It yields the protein CASSRTSGGAPETQYF.

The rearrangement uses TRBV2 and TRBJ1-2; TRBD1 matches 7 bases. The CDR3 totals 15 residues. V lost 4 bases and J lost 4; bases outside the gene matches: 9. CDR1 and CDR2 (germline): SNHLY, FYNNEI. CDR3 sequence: CASSGIDRVGYGYTF. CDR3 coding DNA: TGTGCCAGCAGTGGAATCGACAGGGTGGGCTATGGCTACACCTTC.

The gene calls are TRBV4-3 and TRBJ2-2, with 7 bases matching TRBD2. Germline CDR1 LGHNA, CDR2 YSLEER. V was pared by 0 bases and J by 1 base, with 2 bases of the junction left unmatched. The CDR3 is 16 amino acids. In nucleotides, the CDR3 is TGCGCCAGCAGCCAAGATCCTAGCGGGAACACCGGGGAGCTGTTTTTT. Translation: CASSQDPSGNTGELFF.

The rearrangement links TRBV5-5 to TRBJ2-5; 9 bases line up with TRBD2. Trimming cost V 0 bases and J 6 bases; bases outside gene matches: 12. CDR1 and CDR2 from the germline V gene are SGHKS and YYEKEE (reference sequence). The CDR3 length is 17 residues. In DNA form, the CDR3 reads TGTGCCAGCAGCTTGGGGCAGTCGGCTAGCGGGGTGAAGACCCAGTACTTC. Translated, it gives CASSLGQSASGVKTQYF.

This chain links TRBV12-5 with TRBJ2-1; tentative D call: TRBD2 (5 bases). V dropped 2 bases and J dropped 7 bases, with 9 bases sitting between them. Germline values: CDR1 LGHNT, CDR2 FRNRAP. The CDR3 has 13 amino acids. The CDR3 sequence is CASGLYGKNEQFF. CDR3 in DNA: TGTGCTAGTGGTTTGTACGGGAAAAATGAGCAGTTCTTC.

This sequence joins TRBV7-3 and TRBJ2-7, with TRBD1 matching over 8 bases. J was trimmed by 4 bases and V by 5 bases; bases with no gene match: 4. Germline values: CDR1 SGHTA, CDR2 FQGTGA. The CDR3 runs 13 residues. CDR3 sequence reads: CASSLRDRYEQYF. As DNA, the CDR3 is TGTGCCAGCAGCCTCCGGGACAGGTACGAGCAGTACTTC.

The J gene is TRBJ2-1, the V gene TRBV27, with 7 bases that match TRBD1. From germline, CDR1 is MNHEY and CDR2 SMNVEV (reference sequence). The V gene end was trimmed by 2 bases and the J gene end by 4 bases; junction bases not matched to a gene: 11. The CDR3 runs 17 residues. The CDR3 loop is CASSLHPGGQDYNEQFF. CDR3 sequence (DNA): TGTGCCAGCAGTTTACATCCCGGAGGACAGGATTACAATGAGCAGTTCTTC.

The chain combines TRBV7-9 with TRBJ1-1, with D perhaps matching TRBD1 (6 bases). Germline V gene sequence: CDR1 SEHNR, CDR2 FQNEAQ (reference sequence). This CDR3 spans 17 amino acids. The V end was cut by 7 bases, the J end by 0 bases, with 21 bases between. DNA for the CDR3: TGTGCCAGCAAGCCCCCCCAGGGGTCAGGCATGAACACTGAAGCTTTCTTT. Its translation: CASKPPQGSGMNTEAFF.

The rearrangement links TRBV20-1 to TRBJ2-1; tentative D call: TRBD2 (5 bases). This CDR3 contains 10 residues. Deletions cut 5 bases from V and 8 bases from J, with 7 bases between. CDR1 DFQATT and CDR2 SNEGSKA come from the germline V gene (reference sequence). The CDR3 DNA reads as TGCAGTGCTGTGAGGGATGAGCAGTTCTTC. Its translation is CSAVRDEQFF.